Listed below are T cell receptor beta chains from one sample, sequenced in a study of blood T cells in healthy people across ages. TCRdb re-derived calls from the 5' RACE reads in MiXCR, one entry per CDR3 protein. The sample lists 780,000 or so distinct CDR3 sequences, just under 25% occurring once. Separately, the same data were catalogued under a study of T cells of mothers and their children.

The sample taken for sequencing was blood. The receptors here all came from a boy between 5 and 17 years old in good health. Each CDR3 is given with its conserved first and last residue. The order of the fields is clone size, J gene, D gene, V gene, CDR3 protein, CDR3 DNA. D genes are given only for firm matches. Where a row states a size, it is once, few, many or the class of an expanded clone; other rows omit it.

>.|TRBJ2-7|TRBD1|TRBV29-1
CAAGGGDRGPEQYF
TGCGCCGCCGGCGGCGGGGACAGGGGTCCCGAGCAGTACTTC
>.|TRBJ2-7|TRBD2|TRBV20-1
CSAEGTSGRYEQYF
TGCAGTGCCGAGGGTACTAGCGGGAGATACGAGCAGTACTTC
>many|TRBJ2-5|.|TRBV4-3
CASSQGAGVGSETQYF
TGCGCCAGCAGCCAAGGGGCTGGTGTGGGGTCAGAGACCCAGTACTTC
>few|TRBJ2-1|.|TRBV7-2
CASSLRGITYNEQFF
TGTGCCAGCAGCTTACGGGGGATTACCTACAATGAGCAGTTCTTC
>.|TRBJ1-2|.|TRBV7-9
CASSPLGRQEEGYTF
TGTGCCAGCAGCCCACTCGGTCGGCAGGAGGAGGGCTACACCTTC
>.|TRBJ2-3|.|TRBV5-1
CASSLPHSTDTQYF
TGCGCCAGCAGCTTGCCTCACAGCACAGATACGCAGTATTTT
>few|TRBJ2-1|TRBD2|TRBV28
CASSLAGVFYNEQFF
TGTGCCAGCAGTCTAGCGGGGGTCTTCTACAATGAGCAGTTCTTC
>few|TRBJ2-4|.|TRBV12-3/TRBV12-4
CASSWRDGKNIQYF
TGTGCCAGCAGCTGGCGGGACGGCAAAAACATTCAGTACTTC
>.|TRBJ2-6|TRBD1|TRBV27
CASSRTSGQGSSGAKVLTF
TGTGCCAGCAGTCGCACCTCGGGACAGGGTTCCTCTGGGGCCAAGGTCCTGACTTTC
>once|TRBJ2-3|TRBD1|TRBV10-3
CVISESGTGGGADTQYF
TGTGTCATCAGTGAGTCGGGGACAGGGGGCGGCGCAGATACGCAGTATTTT
>many|TRBJ1-1|.|TRBV7-6
CASSLVSVGSMNTEAFF
TGTGCCAGCAGCTTAGTTTCCGTGGGCTCCATGAACACTGAAGCTTTCTTT
>.|TRBJ2-7|.|TRBV21-1
CASSLWTGGEYEQYF
TGTGCCAGCAGCTTATGGACAGGGGGCGAATACGAGCAGTACTTC
>.|TRBJ2-1|TRBD2|TRBV7-2
CASSLDSLAGGSTEQFF
TGTGCCAGCAGCTTAGATAGTTTAGCGGGGGGTTCCACTGAGCAGTTCTTC
>.|TRBJ1-2|.|TRBV27
CASMNEGYTF
TGTGCCAGCATGAACGAGGGCTACACCTTC
>.|TRBJ1-2|TRBD1|TRBV10-3
CANSRGLSYGYTF
TGTGCCAATAGCAGGGGGCTGAGCTATGGCTACACCTTC
>.|TRBJ2-5|TRBD1|TRBV27
CASSARQGQWETQYF
TGTGCCAGCAGTGCTCGACAGGGTCAATGGGAGACCCAGTACTTC
>many|TRBJ2-1|TRBD2|TRBV2
CASSLTSVEQFF
TGTGCCAGCAGTCTGACTAGCGTTGAGCAGTTCTTC
>.|TRBJ1-3|TRBD1|TRBV30
CAWSATGKSGNTIYF
TGTGCCTGGAGTGCGACAGGGAAGTCTGGAAACACCATATATTTT
>.|TRBJ2-1|TRBD1|TRBV14
CASSQSGQENNEQFF
TGTGCCAGCAGCCAGTCGGGACAGGAAAACAATGAGCAGTTCTTC
>.|TRBJ2-3|TRBD1|TRBV28
CASTPQGMVDTQYF
TGTGCCAGCACCCCACAGGGGATGGTGGATACGCAGTATTTT
>few|TRBJ2-7|TRBD1|TRBV7-2
CASSLARTGDEQYF
TGTGCCAGCAGCTTAGCCCGGACAGGGGACGAGCAGTACTTC
>.|TRBJ2-2|.|TRBV12-5
CASGAHTGELFF
TGTGCTAGTGGTGCGCACACCGGGGAGCTGTTTTTT
>.|TRBJ2-1|TRBD2|TRBV20-1
CSARRGGPSEQFF
TGCAGTGCTAGGCGGGGGGGGCCTAGTGAGCAGTTCTTC
>few|TRBJ2-5|TRBD2|TRBV7-8
CASSLRRTSGGAKDQETQYF
TGTGCCAGCAGCTTACGCCGGACTAGCGGGGGAGCCAAGGATCAAGAGACCCAGTACTTC
>few|TRBJ1-1|.|TRBV5-1
CASSARTDNTEAFF
TGCGCCAGCAGCGCGCGGACTGACAACACTGAAGCTTTCTTT
>few|TRBJ2-5|.|TRBV3-1
CASSPAPERPQETQYF
TGTGCCAGCAGCCCCGCTCCGGAACGGCCCCAAGAGACCCAGTACTTC
>.|TRBJ2-5|.|TRBV29-1
CSGLLIQETQYF
TGCAGCGGATTACTTATCCAAGAGACCCAGTACTTC
>few|TRBJ2-2|TRBD2|TRBV20-1
CSARDLSRLAGQNTGELFF
TGCAGTGCTAGAGATTTAAGTAGACTAGCGGGACAGAACACCGGGGAGCTGTTTTTT
>.|TRBJ1-4|.|TRBV12-3/TRBV12-4
CASSFPGSYEKLFF
TGTGCCAGCAGTTTTCCAGGGTCCTATGAAAAACTGTTTTTT
>few|TRBJ2-7|TRBD1|TRBV5-6
CASSLAAGGSYEQYF
TGTGCCAGCAGCTTAGCGGCAGGGGGCTCCTACGAGCAGTACTTC
>.|TRBJ2-5|TRBD2|TRBV29-1
CSVELRLAGIEETQYF
TGCAGCGTTGAACTCCGACTAGCGGGAATAGAAGAGACCCAGTACTTC
>few|TRBJ1-5|TRBD1|TRBV5-5
CASSLERQGGRKSHQPQHF
TGTGCCAGCAGCTTGGAGAGACAGGGGGGAAGAAAATCCCATCAGCCCCAGCATTTT
>few|TRBJ1-2|.|TRBV5-1
CASSEAANYGYTF
TGCGCCAGCAGCGAGGCCGCCAACTATGGCTACACCTTC
>few|TRBJ2-5|.|TRBV20-1
CSAVAASANQETQYF
TGCAGTGCTGTGGCCGCTAGCGCCAACCAAGAGACCCAGTACTTC
>few|TRBJ2-1|.|TRBV6-2/TRBV6-3
CASSRELEQFF
TGTGCCAGCAGCCGGGAGCTTGAGCAGTTCTTC
>.|TRBJ2-3|TRBD1|TRBV7-3
CASSLGTGHEDTQYF
TGTGCCAGCAGCTTAGGGACAGGACACGAAGATACGCAGTATTTT
>few|TRBJ2-4|.|TRBV29-1
CSVGEDLRSAKNIQYF
TGCAGCGTTGGGGAGGACCTAAGGTCTGCCAAAAACATTCAGTACTTC
>.|TRBJ2-7|TRBD2|TRBV7-9
CASRPGLAGAYEQYF
TGTGCCAGCAGACCAGGACTAGCGGGGGCCTACGAGCAGTACTTC
>few|TRBJ1-2|.|TRBV4-3
CASSQDVENYGYTF
TGCGCCAGCAGCCAAGATGTAGAAAACTATGGCTACACCTTC
>few|TRBJ1-5|.|TRBV10-3
CAISDGGQPQHF
TGTGCCATCAGTGATGGAGGTCAGCCCCAGCATTTT
>.|TRBJ2-5|.|TRBV7-9
CASSPDSGQPLQETQYF
TGTGCCAGCAGCCCAGACTCCGGACAGCCCTTGCAAGAGACCCAGTACTTC
>few|TRBJ1-2|.|TRBV5-4
CASSFIEAGSYGYTF
TGTGCCAGCAGCTTCATAGAGGCAGGGAGCTATGGCTACACCTTC
>.|TRBJ1-2|.|TRBV21-1
CASSERPPRDYGYTF
TGTGCCAGCAGCGAAAGGCCCCCACGGGACTATGGCTACACCTTC
>few|TRBJ2-7|TRBD2|TRBV28
CASSGSGTNTYEQYF
TGTGCCAGCAGTGGATCCGGGACTAACACCTACGAGCAGTACTTC
>many|TRBJ1-1|TRBD1|TRBV4-1
CASSLGQGLTEAFF
TGCGCCAGCAGCCTGGGACAGGGTCTCACTGAAGCTTTCTTT
>.|TRBJ1-2|.|TRBV7-2
CASSPLGGREGYTF
TGTGCCAGCAGCCCTCTGGGGGGGCGTGAAGGCTACACCTTC
>.|TRBJ2-7|TRBD1|TRBV5-1
CASSLGGTGIYEQYF
TGCGCCAGCAGCTTGGGCGGGACAGGGATCTACGAGCAGTACTTC
>.|TRBJ2-5|TRBD2|TRBV7-6
CASSAPGLAGAGEQYF
TGTGCCAGCAGCGCCCCAGGACTAGCGGGAGCTGGAGAGCAGTACTTC
>.|TRBJ2-7|.|TRBV29-1
CSVVWGYTYEQYF
TGCAGCGTTGTATGGGGGTACACCTACGAGCAGTACTTC
>.|TRBJ1-2|TRBD1|TRBV4-1
CASSQAGGLYGYTF
TGCGCCAGCAGCCAAGCAGGGGGACTCTATGGCTACACCTTC
>few|TRBJ2-5|.|TRBV30
CAWSWGQTQYF
TGTGCCTGGAGTTGGGGACAGACCCAGTACTTC
>.|TRBJ2-5|TRBD1|TRBV6-6
CASSGQGALYQETQYF
TGTGCCAGCAGCGGACAGGGGGCCTTGTACCAAGAGACCCAGTACTTC
>.|TRBJ2-1|.|TRBV4-2
CASSQVGGPPSLGNEQFF
TGTGCCAGCAGCCAAGTCGGGGGGCCCCCTAGCTTGGGCAATGAGCAGTTCTTC
>.|TRBJ2-3|.|TRBV24-1
CATSDPLGESDTQYF
TGTGCCACCAGTGACCCCCTAGGAGAGTCGGATACGCAGTATTTT
>.|TRBJ2-7|.|TRBV20-1
CSASERRIIYEQYF
TGCAGTGCTAGTGAAAGGCGAATCATCTACGAGCAGTACTTC
>many|TRBJ2-5|.|TRBV6-2/TRBV6-3
CASSYPKETQYF
TGTGCCAGCAGTTATCCTAAAGAGACCCAGTACTTC
>few|TRBJ2-3|.|TRBV11-3
CASSPPETGIDTQYF
TGTGCCAGCAGCCCCCCGGAGACGGGGATAGATACGCAGTATTTT
>.|TRBJ2-2|.|TRBV3-1
CASSHSGSGELFF
TGTGCCAGCAGCCATTCAGGCTCCGGGGAGCTGTTTTTT
>.|TRBJ2-3|TRBD2|TRBV20-1
CSASWSSGNMDTQYF
TGCAGTGCTAGTTGGTCTAGCGGGAATATGGATACGCAGTATTTT
>few|TRBJ1-2|.|TRBV2
CASSGTANYGYTF
TGTGCCAGCAGCGGGACGGCAAACTATGGCTACACCTTC